What follows are 28 T cell receptor beta chains derived from one specimen sequenced in a study of cytomegalovirus exposure and HLA in healthy donors. The method was immunoSEQ multiplex PCR; TCRdb's version includes in-frame clones alone and lacks a portion of them. Of a few hundred thousand clones listed, approximately 90% were seen once; the top ten hold 0.83%. Sequenced: PBMCs. The origin of the receptors is a woman younger than 30 in good health and CMV-seronegative.

The chain is built from TRBV7-9 and TRBJ1-5, with TRBD1 matching over 10 bases. There are 15 residues in the CDR3. Germline assignment: CDR1 SEHNR and CDR2 FQNEAQ (reference sequence). The junction had 6 bases not matched to a gene; V was cut back by 1 base and J by 9 bases. The DNA for the CDR3 is TGTGCCAGCAGCTTAGATGCGACAGGGGGCCTGCCCCAGCATTTT. Translation gives CASSLDATGGLPQHF.

The rearrangement links TRBV27 to TRBJ1-2; unclear D gene. This CDR3 region has 14 residues. Germline V gene sequence: CDR1 MNHEY, CDR2 SMNVEV (reference sequence). With 4 bases removed from V and 4 bases from J, the gap between germline ends came to 13 bases. Here the CDR3 DNA reads TGTGCCAGCAGTTCCACAGCTGCTTTCTATGGCTACACCTTC. It encodes CASSSTAAFYGYTF.

The chain employs TRBV28 and TRBJ1-2; 11 nucleotides line up with TRBD1. The CDR3 length is 14 residues. Germline assignment: CDR1 MDHEN and CDR2 SYDVKM. The junction had 7 bases not matched to a gene; V was cut back by 4 bases and J by 9 bases. The CDR3 sequence: CASSWVGTGGRYTF. The CDR3 region has the DNA TGTGCCAGCAGTTGGGTAGGGACAGGGGGACGCTACACCTTC.

A single count supports this clone. The V gene is TRBV7-2, the J gene TRBJ1-4; a weak D match, TRBD1 (5 bases). V lost 0 bases to trimming and J lost 8 bases, with 7 bases between them. The CDR3 is 13 residues long. CDR1 SGHTA and CDR2 FQGNSA come from the germline V gene. The CDR3 DNA reads TGTGCCAGCAGCTTAGCCCGGGGGGAAAAACTGTTTTTT. Protein product: CASSLARGEKLFF.

As for this clone: A read error likely explains this, since a far larger clone differs by one base. V usage is TRBV7-9 and J usage is TRBJ2-7; D remains ambiguous. Trimming shortened V by 1 base and J by 3 bases, and 4 bases separated the two germline ends. The CDR3 has 12 amino acids. CDR1 is SEHNR and CDR2 is FQNEAQ in the germline V gene (reference sequence). In nucleotides, the CDR3 is TGTGCCAGCAGCTTAGATCTCTACGAGCAGTACTTC. Amino acid sequence: CASSLDLYEQYF.

The rearrangement links TRBV18 to TRBJ1-3; 10 bases map to TRBD1. This CDR3 contains 14 residues. Germline V gives CDR1 KGHSH, CDR2 LQKENI. Trimming at V came to 3 bases and at J to 8 bases, leaving 4 bases not matched to a gene. CDR3 DNA: TGTGCCAGCTCACCGGGACAGGGGCAGGACACCATATATTTT. Protein: CASSPGQGQDTIYF. Full variable domain (missing parts from reference TRBV18 and TRBJ1-3): NAGVMQNPRHLVRRRGQEARLRCSPMKGHSHVYWYRQLPEEGLKFMVYLQKENIIDESGMPKERFSAEFPKEGPSILRIQQVVRGDSAAYFCASSPGQGQDTIYFGEGSWLTVV.

V gene TRBV9 combines with J gene TRBJ2-1; D unresolved. The CDR3 sequence is 13 residues long. Deletions cut 0 bases from V and 5 bases from J, with 6 bases between. CDR1 is SGDLS, CDR2 YYNGEE, per germline. As DNA, the CDR3 is TGTGCCAGCAGCGTAGACTACCACAATGAGCAGTTCTTC. Encoded protein: CASSVDYHNEQFF. The complete variable domain, with remaining parts taken from reference TRBV9 and TRBJ2-1, reads DSGVTQTPKHLITATGQRVTLRCSPRSGDLSVYWYQQSLDQGLQFLIQYYNGEERAKGNILERFSAQQFPDLHSELNLSSLELGDSALYFCASSVDYHNEQFFGPGTRLTVL.

The genes are TRBV10-3 and TRBJ1-2, with a possible D match to TRBD1 (6 bases). The CDR3 extends over 14 amino acids. V was shortened by 6 bases and J by 6 bases, with 17 bases between the two germline ends. Germline V lookup: CDR1 ENHRY, CDR2 SYGVKD. CDR3 amino acids: CAIRDSHRVDGYTF. In nucleotides, the CDR3 is TGTGCCATCAGGGACAGCCACAGAGTGGATGGCTACACCTTC.

The chain has TRBV18 and TRBJ2-2; tentative D call: TRBD2 (5 bases). The germline CDR1 and CDR2 sequences are KGHSH and LQKENI. This CDR3 contains 15 residues. V dropped 6 bases and J dropped 0 bases, with 11 bases sitting between them. CDR3 nucleotides: TGTGCCAGCTCTATGCGGGCAGCGAACACCGGGGAGCTGTTTTTT. Amino acids: CASSMRAANTGELFF.

This chain joins TRBV15 and TRBJ2-2; a possible D gene is TRBD2 (6 bases). Germline CDR1 LNHNV, CDR2 YYDKDF (reference sequence). Trimming left V 1 base short and J 3 bases short, with 15 bases between. The CDR3 loop spans 17 amino acids. CDR3 in amino acids: CATSRGWREADTGELFF. The CDR3 DNA sequence: TGTGCCACCAGCAGAGGGTGGAGGGAGGCGGACACCGGGGAGCTGTTTTTT.

The chain employs TRBV30 and TRBJ2-7, with a weak D call TRBD2 (7 bases). CDR1 GTSNPN and CDR2 SVGIG come from the germline V gene (reference sequence). V was shortened by 8 bases and J by 3 bases, with 11 bases between the two germline ends. CDR3 length equals 11 residues. As DNA, the CDR3 is TGTGCCACAAGGGGGGGCTACGAGCAGTACTTC. Translating it yields CATRGGYEQYF.

This clone was counted between two and nine times. The V gene is TRBV5-1, the J gene TRBJ2-7, with TRBD1 matching over 10 bases. Germline CDR1 is SGHRS and CDR2 is YFSETQ. V shed 0 bases, J shed 7 bases, and the junction held 4 bases outside the gene matches. The CDR3 sequence is 14 residues long. Here the CDR3 DNA reads TGCGCCAGCAGCTTGGGACAGGGGGCGGAAGAGCAGTACTTC. As protein: CASSLGQGAEEQYF.

This chain joins TRBV7-9 and TRBJ2-3; the D gene is possibly TRBD2 (5 bases). CDR1 and CDR2 (germline): SEHNR, FQNEAQ (reference sequence). This CDR3 is 14 amino acids long. The V end lost 0 bases, the J end lost 4 bases, and 8 bases lay between the germline ends. The CDR3 coding sequence is TGTGCCAGCAGCTTAGCGGGAGACGCAGATACGCAGTATTTT. This encodes CASSLAGDADTQYF.

The sample holds a few counts of this clone. This chain uses TRBV30 with TRBJ1-5; unclear D gene. This CDR3 spans 13 amino acids. CDR1 is GTSNPN and CDR2 is SVGIG in the germline V gene (reference sequence). The V end lost 2 bases, the J end lost 7 bases, and 12 bases lay between the germline ends. The CDR3 DNA reads as TGTGCCTGGAGTCAAGCGGCGGGCCAGCCCCAGCATTTT. This gives the protein CAWSQAAGQPQHF.

This chain connects TRBV11-2 to TRBJ2-1; D uncertain. Germline CDR1 reads SGHAT; CDR2 reads FQNNGV. The CDR3 is 12 residues long. V was trimmed by 1 base and J by 5 bases, leaving 3 bases between them. This CDR3 is CASSLGHNEQFF. The CDR3 DNA reads as TGTGCCAGCAGCTTAGGGCACAATGAGCAGTTCTTC. The complete variable domain, with remaining parts taken from reference TRBV11-2 and TRBJ2-1, reads EAGVAQSPRYKIIEKRQSVAFWCNPISGHATLYWYQQILGQGPKLLIQFQNNGVVDDSQLPKDRFSAERLKGVDSTLKIQPAKLEDSAVYLCASSLGHNEQFFGPGTRLTVL.

This clone was counted once. The chain carries TRBV10-3 and TRBJ1-5; D gene ambiguous. Germline V gene sequence: CDR1 ENHRY, CDR2 SYGVKD. The CDR3 length is 14 residues. V lost 11 bases, J lost 0 bases, and 14 bases lay in between. The CDR3 nucleotides are TGTGCCTCCGCGGTCGACGGTAGCAATCAGCCCCAGCATTTT. Protein product: CASAVDGSNQPQHF.

This chain uses TRBV6-1 with TRBJ1-2; the D is unclear. V lost 1 base, J lost 4 bases, and 10 bases lay in between. In germline, CDR1 is MNHNS, CDR2 SASEGT. The CDR3 length is 14 residues. DNA of the CDR3: TGTGCCAGCAGTGAAGTAGAGGGTGGCTATGGCTACACCTTC. Translation gives CASSEVEGGYGYTF.

The gene calls are TRBV27 and TRBJ2-7; 11 bases align to TRBD1. This CDR3 comprises 15 residues. Germline assignment: CDR1 MNHEY and CDR2 SMNVEV (reference sequence). The trim removed 0 bases at V and 5 bases at J, leaving 3 bases unmatched. CDR3 coding DNA: TGTGCCAGCAGTTTATCGGGGACAGGGGGTCACGAGCAGTACTTC. Protein product: CASSLSGTGGHEQYF.

This clone has more than one count but fewer than ten. The chain couples TRBV15 to TRBJ1-1; no firm D call. The CDR3 has 13 residues. Trimming took off 3 bases at V and 1 base at J, with 6 bases between the two ends. The germline V gene has CDR1 LNHNV and CDR2 YYDKDF (reference sequence). The CDR3 loop is CATSRQKNTEAFF. CDR3 sequence (DNA): TGTGCCACCAGCAGGCAGAAGAACACTGAAGCTTTCTTT. Full variable domain (rest looked up from reference TRBV15 and TRBJ1-1): DAMVIQNPRYQVTQFGKPVTLSCSQTLNHNVMYWYQQKSSQAPKLLFHYYDKDFNNEADTPDNFQSRRPNTSFCFLDIRSPGLGDTAMYLCATSRQKNTEAFFGQGTRLTVV.

The chain links TRBV27 to TRBJ2-1; the match to TRBD2 covers 8 bases. This CDR3 has 15 amino acids. V lost 6 bases to trimming and J lost 9 bases; unmatched junction nucleotides: 13. CDR1 is MNHEY, CDR2 SMNVEV, per germline (reference sequence). This CDR3 is CASSMVAGTVTEQFF. CDR3 nucleotide sequence: TGTGCCAGCAGCATGGTAGCGGGAACTGTCACTGAGCAGTTCTTC.

This chain uses TRBV6-4 with TRBJ2-1, with D uncertain. Trimming left V 7 bases short and J 12 bases short, with 16 bases between. The germline V gene has CDR1 MRHNA and CDR2 SNTAGT. The CDR3 has 12 amino acids. The CDR3 DNA is TGTGCCAGCATCGAGATCTCCCTCGGGCAGTTCTTC. It translates to CASIEISLGQFF.

This rearrangement joins TRBV7-2 to TRBJ2-7; D unresolved. Germline CDR1 SGHTA, CDR2 FQGNSA. The V end was cut by 3 bases, the J end by 3 bases, with 6 bases between. CDR3 length equals 12 residues. The CDR3 DNA follows: TGTGCCAGCAGCTTCAATCACTACGAGCAGTACTTC. This gives the protein CASSFNHYEQYF.

The gene calls are TRBV27 and TRBJ2-6, with 8 bases aligning to TRBD1. V lost 4 bases and J lost 0; bases outside the gene matches: 8. CDR1 and CDR2 (germline): MNHEY, SMNVEV (reference sequence). CDR3 length: 18 residues. DNA for the CDR3: TGTGCCAGCAGTTATTCGACAGGGGCCCTCTCTGGGGCCAACGTCCTGACTTTC. It codes for CASSYSTGALSGANVLTF.

This clone occurred a few times. The CDR3 DNA reads as TGTGCCAGCAGCGGGACAGGGGAAGTCAATCAGCCCCAGCATTTT. It translates to CASSGTGEVNQPQHF. The chain has TRBV2 and TRBJ1-5, with 10 positions matching TRBD1. This CDR3 is built from 15 residues. The trim removed 6 bases at V and 3 bases at J, leaving 5 bases unmatched. CDR1 and CDR2 from the germline V gene are SNHLY and FYNNEI.

Only one count was recorded for this clone. J is TRBJ2-1 and V is TRBV27; TRBD2 might be the D (5 bases). Germline lookup yields CDR1 MNHEY and CDR2 SMNVEV (reference sequence). V was shortened by 1 base and J by 6 bases, with 19 bases between the two germline ends. The CDR3 runs to 17 residues. The CDR3 DNA sequence: TGTGCCAGCAGTTTATATCCTCGACGAGGGAGCGGCAATGAGCAGTTCTTC. Protein sequence: CASSLYPRRGSGNEQFF.

This chain links TRBV27 with TRBJ2-5; 7 bases line up with TRBD2. The CDR3 covers 12 residues. V gave up 6 bases and J gave up 5 bases; unmatched junction bases: 3. The germline CDR1 and CDR2 sequences are MNHEY and SMNVEV (reference sequence). This chain's CDR3 is CASRGGSETQYF. The CDR3 DNA follows: TGTGCCAGCAGGGGCGGGAGTGAGACCCAGTACTTC.

This rearrangement joins TRBV4-1 to TRBJ1-1; unclear D gene. Germline CDR1 and CDR2: MGHRA and YSYEKL. The V end was cut by 1 base, the J end by 0 bases, with 9 bases between. The CDR3 length is 15 residues. The CDR3 spells CASSQGGIMNTEAFF. The CDR3 nucleotides are TGCGCCAGCAGCCAAGGAGGGATTATGAACACTGAAGCTTTCTTT.

This chain joins TRBV6-1 and TRBJ1-1; D is possibly TRBD1 (6 bases). This CDR3 spans 13 amino acids. The V end was cut by 1 base, the J end by 4 bases, with 7 bases between. Germline-derived CDR1 and CDR2 are MNHNS and SASEGT. The CDR3 sequence is CASSEVGATEAFF. The CDR3 nucleotides are TGTGCCAGCAGTGAAGTGGGGGCCACTGAAGCTTTCTTT.